These T cell receptor beta chains were read from a single sample in a study of shared clonotypes between healthy human individuals. Repertoires were generated with immunoSEQ multiplex PCR, while TCRdb's copy carries only in-frame clones and drops some. The sample lists roughly 2.2 million clones, roughly 93% occurring once. The sample was naive CD4+ T cells from PBMCs. Source of these receptors: a man younger than 35 in good health. Some clones in this sample may be carry-over from other donors' samples. CDR3s include the opening cysteine and the closing phenylalanine or tryptophan. The D gene is left open where the match is weak. Not all rows give a size; the values are once, few, many and, for expanded clones, a class.

TRBJ1-1	.	TRBD1	TRBV6-5	TGTGCCAGCAGTCCCGGGACAGGGGTGTTGGAAGCTTTCTTT	CASSPGTGVLEAFF
TRBJ1-2	.	.	TRBV6-6	TGTGCCAGCACCACCACAGGGAACTATGGCTACACCTTC	CASTTTGNYGYTF
TRBJ1-5	.	.	TRBV6-1	TGTGCCAGCACTGGGACTGGGAATCAGCCCCAGCATTTT	CASTGTGNQPQHF
TRBJ1-1	.	.	TRBV27	TGTGCCAGCAGGAGGGAAAGTACTATGAACACTGAAGCTTTCTTT	CASRRESTMNTEAFF
TRBJ1-1	.	TRBD1	TRBV29-1	TGCAGCGTTTCCTCGGACAGGGGGCGCGTCCCTGAAGCTTTCTTT	CSVSSDRGRVPEAFF
TRBJ2-1	.	.	TRBV5-1	TGCGCCAGCAGCTTGGCCGCGTCCTACAATGAGCAGTTCTTC	CASSLAASYNEQFF
TRBJ1-5	.	TRBD1	TRBV19	TGTGCCAGTAAGGACAGGGGTAATCAGCCCCAGCATTTT	CASKDRGNQPQHF
TRBJ1-1	.	.	TRBV6-6	TGTGCCAGCAGTTACTCGGTGAACACTGAAGCTTTCTTT	CASSYSVNTEAFF
TRBJ2-1	.	TRBD2	TRBV7-8	TGTGCCAGCAGCGCCACTACTAGCGGGATTTACAATGAGCAGTTCTTC	CASSATTSGIYNEQFF
TRBJ2-1	.	.	TRBV7-2	TGTGCCAGCAGCTCTGGACAGTACAATGAGCAGTTCTTC	CASSSGQYNEQFF
TRBJ1-3	.	TRBD1	TRBV5-1	TGCGCCAGCAGCTTGTTGGGACAGGGGAACCCTGGAAACACCATATATTTT	CASSLLGQGNPGNTIYF
TRBJ2-1	.	.	TRBV7-2	TGTGCCAGCACCCATGCAGGCTGGAACAATGAGCAGTTCTTC	CASTHAGWNNEQFF
TRBJ2-1	.	TRBD2	TRBV28	TGTGCCAGCAGGAGCCCGTCCTGGAGAGCGGGAGGGCCCTATGAGCAGTTCTTC	CASRSPSWRAGGPYEQFF
TRBJ1-2	.	TRBD1	TRBV2	TGTGCCAGCAGCAAAAACTGGGACAGGGGGACGGGCTACACCTTC	CASSKNWDRGTGYTF
TRBJ1-5	.	TRBD1	TRBV28	TGTGCCAGCAGCCCGGCCGGGACAGGGTATCAGCCCCAGCATTTT	CASSPAGTGYQPQHF
TRBJ2-5	once	TRBD1	TRBV10-2	TGCGCCAGCAGTTGGGGACAGGTGCTAGAGACCCAGTACTTC	CASSWGQVLETQYF
TRBJ1-4	.	.	TRBV28	TGTGCCAGCAGGGTAGGGGGGGCTAATGAAAAACTGTTTTTT	CASRVGGANEKLFF
TRBJ1-1	.	.	TRBV28	TGTGCCAGCAGTTTCCAGACAGGCGCTGAAGCTTTCTTT	CASSFQTGAEAFF
TRBJ2-2	once	.	TRBV19	TGTGCCAGTAGTATCAGGGGCGACACCGGGGAGCTGTTTTTT	CASSIRGDTGELFF
TRBJ1-1	.	TRBD1	TRBV29-1	TGCAGCGTTGAAGGGCGACAGGGTTTGGTAGCTTTCTTT	CSVEGRQGLVAFF
TRBJ2-7	.	.	TRBV7-9	TGTGCCAGCAGCCAACCGGGACTTAAGGGGTACGAGCAGTACTTC	CASSQPGLKGYEQYF
TRBJ2-7	.	TRBD1	TRBV28	TGTGCCAGCAGTTTAGACAGGGTGACCTACGAGCAGTACTTC	CASSLDRVTYEQYF
TRBJ2-2	.	.	TRBV6-5	TGTGCCAGCAGTTATACGACAGAATGGGTCGGGGAGCTGTTTTTT	CASSYTTEWVGELFF
TRBJ2-1	.	.	TRBV6-6	TGTGCCAGCAGTTCTAGGGACAAATCCTACAATGAGCAGTTCTTC	CASSSRDKSYNEQFF
TRBJ2-1	.	.	TRBV11-2	TGTGCCAGCAGCTTAGGTCCACAGGGCAGGGAGCACAATGAGCAGTTCTTC	CASSLGPQGREHNEQFF
TRBJ2-7	.	.	TRBV7-9	TGTGCCAGCAGCTTAGTCTATCAGGAAAGATCCTACGAGCAGTACTTC	CASSLVYQERSYEQYF
TRBJ1-5	.	.	TRBV5-8	TGTGCCAGCAGCTTGACAGTCGGGCTCCAGCATTTT	CASSLTVGLQHF
TRBJ1-2	.	.	TRBV11-1	TGTGCCAGCAGCCCCGGACAGCGGGCTATCGGCTACACCTTC	CASSPGQRAIGYTF
TRBJ2-7	.	.	TRBV7-2	TGTGCCAGCAGCCAAGATGGGACTTCCCTCTCCTACGAGCAGTACTTC	CASSQDGTSLSYEQYF
TRBJ1-2	.	.	TRBV6-6	TGTGCCAGCAGTTACTCGGAGCAGGGCCTGGGGGGTGGCTACACCTTC	CASSYSEQGLGGGYTF
TRBJ1-2	.	.	TRBV7-2	TGTGCCAGCAGCTTAGAACCTGTCTATGGCTACACCTTC	CASSLEPVYGYTF
TRBJ2-2	once	.	TRBV9	TGTGCCAGCAGCGTAGCGGCGCACACCGGGGAGCTGTTTTTT	CASSVAAHTGELFF
TRBJ2-7	.	.	TRBV28	TGTGCCAGCAGTTCCCCTGGCTACGAGCAGTACTTC	CASSSPGYEQYF
TRBJ2-1	.	.	TRBV9	TGTGCCAGCAGCGTAGCCGGCTACAATGAGCAGTTCTTC	CASSVAGYNEQFF
TRBJ2-1	.	.	TRBV4-3	TGCGCCAGCAGCCAAGGTGGGACATCCCACCTTTGGGGGTCCTACAATGAGCAGTTCTTC	CASSQGGTSHLWGSYNEQFF
TRBJ1-2	.	.	TRBV5-8	TGTGCCAGCAGCTTGGTAGGGGTGGACTATGGCTACACCTTC	CASSLVGVDYGYTF
TRBJ2-5	.	TRBD1	TRBV28	TGTGCCAGCAGTGTCAGGGGGAAGGAAGAGACCCAGTACTTC	CASSVRGKEETQYF
TRBJ2-2	.	.	TRBV6-4	TGTGCCAGCAGTGACTTGGAGTGGGGCACCGGGGAGCTGTTTTTT	CASSDLEWGTGELFF
TRBJ2-3	.	.	TRBV5-6	TGTGCCAGCAGCTGGCGACACGACATCCTTGGAGATACGCAGTATTTT	CASSWRHDILGDTQYF
TRBJ2-3	.	TRBD2	TRBV6-1	TGTGCCAGCAGACCGGGACTATTCACAGATACGCAGTATTTT	CASRPGLFTDTQYF
TRBJ2-7	.	.	TRBV4-1	TGCGCCAGCAGCCAAGTCCCTATTAGCGGCCAGTCCTCCTACGAGCAGTACTTC	CASSQVPISGQSSYEQYF
TRBJ2-5	.	.	TRBV11-2	TGTGCCAGCAGCTCAGGCGGGGGCTTGCAAGAGACCCAGTACTTC	CASSSGGGLQETQYF
TRBJ1-5	.	.	TRBV23-1	TGCGCCAGCAGTCAGTACAGATTGTATGGGTTGATGGGCAATCAGCCCCAGCATTTT	CASSQYRLYGLMGNQPQHF
TRBJ2-1	.	.	TRBV10-3	TGTGCCATCAGTGATCTTGGGGATAGCTCCTACAATGAGCAGTTCTTC	CAISDLGDSSYNEQFF
TRBJ1-2	.	TRBD1	TRBV30	TGTGCTGACAAAAATACAGGGGAGGGCGGCTACACCTTC	CADKNTGEGGYTF
TRBJ2-5	.	TRBD1	TRBV9	TGTGCCAGCAGCGTAGCGGGACAGGGGGGAGAGACCCAGTACTTC	CASSVAGQGGETQYF
TRBJ2-1	.	.	TRBV7-2	TGTGCCAGCAGCTTAGGGCTACAGGGTTTTGAGCAGTTCTTC	CASSLGLQGFEQFF
TRBJ2-5	.	.	TRBV7-3	TGTGCCAGCAGCTTGTGGAACCAAGAGACCCAGTACTTC	CASSLWNQETQYF
TRBJ1-1	once	TRBD1	TRBV29-1	TGCAGCGTTGGGCCGACAGGGATGATTTCTGAAGCTTTCTTT	CSVGPTGMISEAFF